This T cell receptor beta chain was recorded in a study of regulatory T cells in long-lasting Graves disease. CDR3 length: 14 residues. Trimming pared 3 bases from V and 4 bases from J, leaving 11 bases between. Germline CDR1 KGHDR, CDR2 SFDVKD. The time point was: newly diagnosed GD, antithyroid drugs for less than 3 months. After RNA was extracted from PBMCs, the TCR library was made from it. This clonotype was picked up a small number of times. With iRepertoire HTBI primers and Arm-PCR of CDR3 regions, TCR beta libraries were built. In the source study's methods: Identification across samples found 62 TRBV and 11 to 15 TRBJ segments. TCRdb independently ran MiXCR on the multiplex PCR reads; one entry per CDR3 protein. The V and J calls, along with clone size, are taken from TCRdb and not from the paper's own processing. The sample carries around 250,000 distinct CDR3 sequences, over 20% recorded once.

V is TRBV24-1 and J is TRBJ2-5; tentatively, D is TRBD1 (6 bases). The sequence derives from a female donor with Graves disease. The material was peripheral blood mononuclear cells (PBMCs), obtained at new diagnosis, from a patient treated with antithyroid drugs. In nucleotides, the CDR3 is TGTGCCACCAGTGATCATATCAGGGGAGAGACCCAGTACTTC. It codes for CATSDHIRGETQYF.